This T cell receptor (beta chain) emerged from a study of vaccination effects on CD4 cells after COVID-19. General study findings and limits: At late timepoints after vaccination, vaccine- and infection-induced clones shrank markedly.

Prior to sequencing, the ViraFEST assay stimulated PBMC with viral peptide pools, which expanded the antigen-specific CD4+ T cells. Scientists isolated CD4+ T cells after a roughly ten-day culture period ended. Each participant was given two doses of one vaccine (BNT162b2 or mRNA-1273). Wells of a few million PBMC each were grown with about 9.5 IU/ml IL-2 and about 10 ug/ml peptides. Sequenced by immunoSEQ multiplex PCR; TCRdb stores in-frame clones only, minus some. The repertoire consists of roughly 34,000 clones, with around 80% occurring once and the leading ten covering over 1.2%. With regard to this clone: What it binds is unknown.

The CDR3 length is 12 residues. Germline CDR1 reads SEHNR; CDR2 reads FQNEAQ (reference sequence). Deletions cut 2 bases from V and 5 bases from J, with 6 bases between. This receptor was obtained from a human donor who received a COVID-19 vaccine. Some clones in this sample may be carry-over from other donors' samples. Source: CD4+ T cells from PBMCs cultured with HCoV-NL63 spike peptides, taken after COVID-19 vaccination. This chain links TRBV7-9 with TRBJ1-2; D is unresolved. This chain's CDR3 is CASSLIEYGYTF. For the CDR3, the DNA is TGTGCCAGCAGCTTAATCGAGTATGGCTACACCTTC.